One T cell receptor (beta chain) is described in this entry. The antigen is undetermined. These data are taken from a study of graft-versus-host responses after intestinal transplantation. Study as a whole: Grafts that recipients had were multivisceral, liver-intestinal, or isolated intestinal transplants. Among the recipients, all got anti-thymocyte globulin induction and then tacrolimus and steroids for roughly three years. Study conclusions and caveats: Within allografts, high graft-versus-host to host-versus-graft clonal ratios were seen among patients with graft-donor T cell macrochimerism. Marrow from the recipient contained GvH clones, some of which had appeared first in ileum or blood.

Using immunoSEQ multiplex PCR, the repertoire was profiled, and TCRdb retains in-frame clones only, with some absent. The table includes under 130,000 clones, more than 85% detected once. Germline assignment: CDR1 SNHLY and CDR2 FYNNEI. CDR3 length: 15 residues. V was clipped by 2 bases and J by 0 bases, with 8 bases between them. This clonotype originated in a human donor who received an intestinal transplant. The sequences come from unstimulated CD8+ T cells sorted from spleen or lymph node cells, collected before intestinal transplant. The chain recombines TRBV2 with TRBJ1-5; a possible D gene is TRBD1 (5 bases). The CDR3 DNA reads as TGTGCCAGCAGTGAACGACAGTATAGCAATCAGCCCCAGCATTTT. Protein: CASSERQYSNQPQHF.